What follows describes a single T cell receptor beta chain. Using immunoSEQ multiplex PCR, the repertoire was profiled, and TCRdb retains in-frame clones only, with some absent. The sample carries about 110,000 clones, less than 85% recorded once. This sample was included in a study of blood T cell repertoires in COVID-19. Germline V gene lookup returns CDR1 ENHRY and CDR2 SYGVKD. The CDR3 is 11 amino acids. V was trimmed by 8 bases and J by 1 base, leaving 5 bases between them. The sequencing sample was made of peripheral blood. The chain has TRBV10-3 and TRBJ1-1; D ambiguous. The origin of this receptor is a human donor in a cohort sampled during active or convalescent COVID-19. The CDR3 nucleotides are TGTGCCATCGGAGGGAACACTGAAGCTTTCTTT. Residues: CAIGGNTEAFF.